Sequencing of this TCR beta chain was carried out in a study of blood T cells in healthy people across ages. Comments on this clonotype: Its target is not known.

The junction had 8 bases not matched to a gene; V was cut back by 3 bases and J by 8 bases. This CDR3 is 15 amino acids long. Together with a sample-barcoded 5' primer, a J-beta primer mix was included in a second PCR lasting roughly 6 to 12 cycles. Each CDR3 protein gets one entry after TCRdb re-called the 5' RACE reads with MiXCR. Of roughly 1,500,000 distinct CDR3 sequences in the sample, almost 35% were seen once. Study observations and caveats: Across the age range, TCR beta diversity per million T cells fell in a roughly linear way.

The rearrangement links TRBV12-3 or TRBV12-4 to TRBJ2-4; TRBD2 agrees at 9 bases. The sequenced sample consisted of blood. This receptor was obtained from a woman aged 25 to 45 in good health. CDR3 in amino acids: CASSLGGLAGDIQYF. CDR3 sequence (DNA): TGTGCCAGCAGTTTGGGGGGACTAGCTGGAGACATTCAGTACTTC.